This T cell receptor (beta chain) was sequenced during a study of control samples from healthy donors and cancer patients. The germline gives CDR1 SGHTA, CDR2 FQGNSA. V lost 8 bases and J lost 0, with 11 bases in between. The CDR3 has 13 amino acids. This clone was seen more than once but under ten times. Produced via immunoSEQ multiplex PCR; TCRdb's table is partial and in-frame only. This table has around 72,000 clones, roughly 84% appearing once. The V call is TRBV7-2, the J call TRBJ2-7; D is tentatively TRBD1 or TRBD2 (5 bases each). What was sequenced was blood. This TCR came from a man aged 45-60 years in good health. CDR3 in amino acids: CASVEGNSYEQYF. CDR3 sequence (DNA): TGTGCCAGCGTTGAGGGGAACTCCTACGAGCAGTACTTC.